These 30 T cell receptor beta chains share one sample of origin, sequenced in a study of blood T cell repertoires in COVID-19. Some clones are missing from TCRdb's copy, which holds only in-frame ones; the method was immunoSEQ multiplex PCR. The sample lists roughly 50,000 clones, approximately 80% occurring once. The sample taken for sequencing was peripheral blood. These TCRs come from a man between 50 and 59 years old with acute or convalescent COVID-19.

This clone was detected only once. The chain recombines TRBV2 with TRBJ2-5, with D perhaps TRBD1 (8 bases). This CDR3 has 15 amino acids. V gave up 11 bases and J gave up 5 bases, with 24 bases separating them. In germline, CDR1 is SNHLY, CDR2 FYNNEI. The CDR3 DNA sequence: TGTGCCGACTCGGACAGGGTCAACGGGGGGGAGACCCAGTACTTC. It specifies CADSDRVNGGETQYF.

The rearrangement uses TRBV19 and TRBJ2-3; 13 nucleotides align to TRBD2. V trimming: 1 base; J trimming: 5 bases; junction bases outside the gene matches: 3. The CDR3 length is 16 residues. The germline V gene has CDR1 LNHDA and CDR2 SQIVND (reference sequence). The CDR3 spells CASSIGLAGGKDTQYF. CDR3 DNA: TGTGCCAGTAGTATAGGACTAGCGGGAGGTAAAGATACGCAGTATTTT.

This clone was seen only a few times. The genes are TRBV5-1 and TRBJ2-7; 11 bases match TRBD2. The CDR3 has 18 residues. The ends lost 0 bases at V and 3 bases at J; junction bases unmatched: 11. Germline CDR1 and CDR2: SGHRS and YFSETQ. CDR3 DNA: TGCGCCAGCAGCTTGGAGGGATCGGCGGGACTAGCGGTCTACGAGCAGTACTTC. This gives the protein CASSLEGSAGLAVYEQYF.

This chain links TRBV30 with TRBJ1-2, with 7 bases identical to TRBD1. Trimming removed 3 bases from V and 5 bases from J; junction bases left unmatched: 6. CDR1 and CDR2 from the germline V gene are GTSNPN and SVGIG (reference sequence). This CDR3 spans 13 amino acids. The CDR3 region is CAWSPDRAYGYTF. The CDR3 DNA follows: TGTGCCTGGAGCCCCGACAGGGCTTATGGCTACACCTTC.

This clone occurred a few times. This CDR3 is CASSLWGANNQPQHF. In nucleotides, the CDR3 is TGTGCCAGCAGTTTATGGGGAGCGAACAATCAGCCCCAGCATTTT. J is TRBJ1-5 and V is TRBV27; D is unresolved. Deletions cut 1 base from V and 3 bases from J, with 10 bases between. Germline values: CDR1 MNHEY, CDR2 SMNVEV (reference sequence). CDR3 length: 15 amino acids.

V is TRBV7-8 and J is TRBJ1-6; perhaps TRBD1 as D (5 bases). This CDR3 is 15 amino acids long. V was clipped by 5 bases and J by 10 bases, with 18 bases between them. Germline V gene lookup returns CDR1 SGHVS and CDR2 FQNEAQ. The CDR3 protein is CASSLTGDRGSPLHF. In DNA form, the CDR3 reads TGTGCCAGCAGCCTAACGGGGGATCGAGGATCACCCCTCCACTTT.

The genes are TRBV6-5 and TRBJ1-5; no reliable D call. The CDR3 covers 15 residues. CDR1 is MNHEY and CDR2 is SVGAGI in the germline V gene. Trimming stripped 5 bases from V and 4 bases from J, with 15 bases between. The CDR3 DNA sequence: TGTGCCAGCAGTCCATCCGGACTAACAAATCAGCCCCAGCATTTT. Amino acids: CASSPSGLTNQPQHF.

CDR3 region: CASSKDFWGGF. In nucleotides, the CDR3 is TGTGCCAGCAGCAAAGATTTCTGGGGAGGCTTC. The chain recombines TRBV21-1 with TRBJ2-4; the table's D call of TRBD2 was not tested on the DNA. TRBV21-1 is a pseudogene segment. This CDR3 has 11 residues.

This chain uses TRBV27 with TRBJ1-1; 7 nucleotides match TRBD1. CDR1 MNHEY and CDR2 SMNVEV come from the germline V gene (reference sequence). The CDR3 runs to 13 residues. The V and J ends lost 4 bases and 8 bases, in that order; junction bases with no gene match: 7. DNA for the CDR3: TGTGCCAGCAGTTCCGACCGGGACAGAGAAGCTTTCTTT. Encoded protein: CASSSDRDREAFF.

This clone was seen a single time. The J gene is TRBJ1-6, the V gene TRBV6-1; 10 positions agree with TRBD1. Germline CDR1 reads MNHNS; CDR2 reads SASEGT. The CDR3 is 14 residues long. The V gene end was trimmed by 3 bases and the J gene end by 9 bases; junction bases not matched to a gene: 2. This chain's CDR3 is CASSDRDRGSPLHF. In DNA form, the CDR3 reads TGTGCCAGCAGTGACCGGGACAGGGGTTCACCCCTCCACTTT.

This clone is a singleton in its sample. The CDR3: CASSQGLASTDTQYF. The CDR3 DNA is TGTGCCAGCAGCCAGGGACTAGCTAGCACAGATACGCAGTATTTT. The chain has TRBV5-4 and TRBJ2-3; 9 positions agree with TRBD2. The V gene end was trimmed by 4 bases and the J gene end by 0 bases; junction bases not matched to a gene: 3. Per the germline V gene, CDR1 is SGHNT and CDR2 is YYREEE (reference sequence). This CDR3 spans 15 amino acids.

The chain employs TRBV12-3 or TRBV12-4 and TRBJ1-2, with D hard to call. Between the trimmed V and J ends, which lost 1 base and 3 bases, there was a span of 6 bases. The CDR3 loop spans 13 amino acids. CDR3 bases: TGTGCCAGCAGTTTAGTCGCGGACTATGGCTACACCTTC. Its protein product is CASSLVADYGYTF.

In its sample, this clone was seen a few times. The chain uses TRBV5-5 and TRBJ1-5; TRBD1 matches 7 bases. CDR1 and CDR2 (germline): SGHKS, YYEKEE (reference sequence). The CDR3 has 16 amino acids. With 4 bases clipped from V and 0 bases from J, the junction kept 7 bases outside the gene matches. CDR3 DNA: TGTGCCAGCAGCGCGGGGACAGATTATAGCAATCAGCCCCAGCATTTT. It is translated as CASSAGTDYSNQPQHF.

This chain connects TRBV16 to TRBJ2-1, with 9 bases identical to TRBD2. The CDR3 is made up of 18 amino acids. CDR1 and CDR2 (germline): KGHSY, FQNENV. With V trimmed by 0 bases and J by 0 bases, 6 bases remained unmatched. CDR3 sequence (DNA): TGTGCCAGCAGCCAATCAGTTAGCGGGAGTGGCTCCTACAATGAGCAGTTCTTC. Its protein is CASSQSVSGSGSYNEQFF.

This chain links TRBV11-1 with TRBJ1-4; no firm D call. V was pared by 0 bases and J by 7 bases, with 12 bases between. The germline CDR1 and CDR2 sequences are SGHAT and FQDESV (reference sequence). The CDR3 contains 15 residues. Here the CDR3 reads CASSLARNFGEKLFF. For the CDR3, the DNA is TGTGCCAGCAGCTTAGCCAGGAACTTCGGTGAAAAACTGTTTTTT.

The chain uses TRBV4-2 and TRBJ2-1, with D possibly TRBD2 on 7 matching bases. CDR1 LGHNA and CDR2 YNFKEQ come from the germline V gene. Trimming took 1 base from V and 5 from J, leaving 18 bases between them. This CDR3 contains 17 residues. The CDR3 region is CASSQALGGQENNEQFF. In DNA form, the CDR3 reads TGTGCCAGCAGCCAAGCCCTGGGGGGGCAGGAGAACAATGAGCAGTTCTTC.

This clone has only a few counts. This CDR3 is CASSVGGGGPQHF. CDR3 sequence (DNA): TGTGCCAGCAGTGTGGGGGGAGGGGGGCCCCAGCATTTT. The V and J genes are TRBV2 and TRBJ1-5; possibly TRBD1 for D (6 bases). Trimming removed 4 bases from V and 9 bases from J, with 13 bases in between. This CDR3 comprises 13 residues. Germline CDR1 reads SNHLY; CDR2 reads FYNNEI. Full variable domain (outside the CDR3, taken from reference TRBV2 and TRBJ1-5): EPEVTQTPSHQVTQMGQEVILRCVPISNHLYFYWYRQILGQKVEFLVSFYNNEISEKSEIFDDQFSVERPDGSNFTLKIRSTKLEDSAMYFCASSVGGGGPQHFGDGTRLSIL.

The rearrangement uses TRBV10-3 and TRBJ2-1, with TRBD2 matching 13 bases. Germline V CDR1 and CDR2: ENHRY, SYGVKD. The junction had 1 base not matched to a gene; V was cut back by 9 bases and J by 5 bases. This CDR3 is 13 amino acids long. CDR3 DNA: TGTGCCATGGGACTAGCGGGAAACAATGAGCAGTTCTTC. Encoded protein: CAMGLAGNNEQFF.

The chain joins TRBV7-8 to TRBJ2-3; the match to TRBD2 covers 7 bases. Germline loops: CDR1 SGHVS, CDR2 FQNEAQ. The CDR3 covers 16 residues. V gave up 6 bases and J gave up 11 bases; unmatched junction bases: 20. CDR3 region: CASRDRLRGYNIRQYF. In nucleotides, the CDR3 is TGTGCCAGCAGGGATCGGCTGCGGGGGTACAACATAAGGCAGTATTTT.

The chain joins TRBV5-4 to TRBJ2-4; 7 nucleotides agree with TRBD2. CDR3 length: 14 residues. J lost 5 bases, V lost 4 bases, and 6 bases had no gene match. CDR1 and CDR2 from the germline V gene are SGHNT and YYREEE (reference sequence). The DNA for the CDR3 is TGTGCCAGCAGCCCAGGACTAGGGGAAAACATTCAGTACTTC. It encodes CASSPGLGENIQYF.

J is TRBJ1-4 and V is TRBV5-1; 9 nucleotides match TRBD1. CDR1 and CDR2 (germline): SGHRS, YFSETQ. CDR3 length: 14 residues. V gave up 3 bases and J gave up 8 bases; unmatched junction bases: 5. Here the CDR3 reads CASSYGTGNEKLFF. In nucleotides, the CDR3 is TGCGCCAGCAGCTACGGGACAGGGAACGAAAAACTGTTTTTT.

The rearrangement joins TRBV5-1 to TRBJ2-7; D remains ambiguous. The CDR3 has 15 residues. Deletions cut 0 bases from V and 3 bases from J, with 13 bases between. Germline CDR1 is SGHRS and CDR2 is YFSETQ. CDR3 sequence: CASSLGPDKIYEQYF. The CDR3 DNA is TGCGCCAGCAGCTTGGGCCCAGACAAGATCTACGAGCAGTACTTC.

This chain joins TRBV6-5 and TRBJ2-2, with 7 bases lining up with TRBD1. Germline loops: CDR1 MNHEY, CDR2 SVGAGI. Losses at the gene ends were 8 bases for V and 7 bases for J; bases not matched to a gene: 10. The CDR3 has 14 amino acids. CDR3 sequence (DNA): TGTGCCAGCGATACCGGGACAGATCACGGGGAGCTGTTTTTT. It specifies CASDTGTDHGELFF.

This clone was observed once. This sequence joins TRBV7-3 and TRBJ2-2; D remains unclear. CDR1 and CDR2 (germline): SGHTA, FQGTGA. V was pared by 7 bases and J by 0 bases, with 3 bases between. The CDR3 covers 12 residues. The CDR3 DNA is TGTGCCAGCACTACGAACACCGGGGAGCTGTTTTTT. Translating gives CASTTNTGELFF.

The V call is TRBV5-4, the J call TRBJ2-1, with D maybe TRBD2 (6 bases). CDR1 is SGHNT and CDR2 is YYREEE in the germline V gene (reference sequence). Trimming pared 1 base from V and 7 bases from J, leaving 12 bases between. The CDR3 runs 14 residues. The CDR3 sequence is CASSLREAENEQFF. CDR3 bases: TGTGCCAGCAGCTTGAGGGAGGCCGAGAATGAGCAGTTCTTC.

This clone was seen a handful of times. The chain recombines TRBV7-3 with TRBJ2-3, with 9 positions matching TRBD1. The CDR3 has 14 amino acids. CDR1 is SGHTA, CDR2 FQGTGA, per germline. Trimming cost V 5 bases and J 8 bases; bases outside gene matches: 8. CDR3: CASSVTPGQGTQYF. The CDR3 DNA reads as TGTGCCAGCAGCGTTACTCCGGGACAGGGTACGCAGTATTTT.

V usage is TRBV20-1 and J usage is TRBJ1-1; 10 bases fit TRBD1. With 3 bases clipped from V and 4 bases from J, the junction kept 20 bases outside the gene matches. The CDR3 loop spans 19 amino acids. Germline CDR1 DFQATT, CDR2 SNEGSKA (reference sequence). The CDR3 here is CSASNLEVATGGRGTEAFF. CDR3 nucleotide sequence: TGCAGTGCTAGTAACTTAGAGGTCGCGACAGGGGGCCGGGGCACTGAAGCTTTCTTT.

Concerning this clone: The germline gene is not matched at one end of the junction; a read error may be the cause. The CDR3 sequence: CASSRGTPLSTQPQHF. The CDR3 nucleotides read TGCGCCAGCAGCCGCGGGACCCCCTTAAGCACTCAGCCCCAGCATTTT. The chain is built from TRBV4-1 and TRBJ1-5; a weak D match, TRBD1 (5 bases). The germline V gene has CDR1 MGHRA and CDR2 YSYEKL. The CDR3 consists of 16 residues.

The V gene is TRBV7-9, the J gene TRBJ1-3, with D possibly being TRBD1 (5 bases). Looked up from germline, CDR1 is SEHNR and CDR2 is FQNEAQ (reference sequence). This CDR3 contains 13 residues. The germline V and J ends were trimmed by 6 bases and 0 bases, with 6 bases remaining between them. The CDR3 coding sequence is TGTGCCAGCAGTAGGGGCTCTGGAAACACCATATATTTT. This sequence encodes CASSRGSGNTIYF.

The chain recombines TRBV28 with TRBJ1-3; the D is unclear. CDR1 is MDHEN and CDR2 is SYDVKM in the germline V gene. V was shortened by 6 bases and J by 4 bases, with 16 bases between the two germline ends. This CDR3 is 15 amino acids long. The CDR3 region is CASRDETGGGNTIYF. CDR3 nucleotides: TGTGCCAGCAGGGACGAAACGGGAGGGGGAAACACCATATATTTT. The variable domain in full, completed from reference TRBV28 and TRBJ1-3, reads DVKVTQSSRYLVKRTGEKVFLECVQDMDHENMFWYRQDPGLGLRLIYFSYDVKMKEKGDIPEGYSVSREKKERFSLILESASTNQTSMYLCASRDETGGGNTIYFGEGSWLTVV.